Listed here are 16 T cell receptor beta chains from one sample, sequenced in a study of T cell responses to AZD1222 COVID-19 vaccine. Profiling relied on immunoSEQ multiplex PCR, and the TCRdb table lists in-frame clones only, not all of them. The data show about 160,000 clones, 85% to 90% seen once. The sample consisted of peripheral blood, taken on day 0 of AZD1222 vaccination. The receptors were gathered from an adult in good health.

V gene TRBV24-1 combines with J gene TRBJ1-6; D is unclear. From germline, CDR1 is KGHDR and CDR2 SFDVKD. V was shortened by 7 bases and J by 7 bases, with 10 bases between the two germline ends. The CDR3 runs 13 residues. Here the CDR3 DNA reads TGTGCCACCAGGGCCGACGGGAATTCACCCCTCCACTTT. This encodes CATRADGNSPLHF.

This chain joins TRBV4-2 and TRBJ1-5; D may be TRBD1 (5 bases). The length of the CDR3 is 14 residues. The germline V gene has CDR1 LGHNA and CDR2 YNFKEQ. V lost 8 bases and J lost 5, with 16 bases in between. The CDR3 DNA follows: TGTGCCAGCGGCAGGGACCCGGCAGATCAGCCCCAGCATTTT. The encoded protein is CASGRDPADQPQHF.

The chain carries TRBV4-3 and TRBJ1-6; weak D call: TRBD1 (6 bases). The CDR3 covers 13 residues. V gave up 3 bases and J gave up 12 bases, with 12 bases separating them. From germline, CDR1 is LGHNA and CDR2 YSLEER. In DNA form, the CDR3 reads TGCGCCAGCAGCCACAGACAGGATCGACCCCTCCACTTT. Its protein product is CASSHRQDRPLHF.

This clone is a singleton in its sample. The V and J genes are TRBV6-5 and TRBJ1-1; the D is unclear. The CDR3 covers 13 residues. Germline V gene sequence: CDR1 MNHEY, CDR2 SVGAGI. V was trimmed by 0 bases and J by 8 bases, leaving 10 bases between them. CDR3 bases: TGTGCCAGCAGTTACTCACCCCGCGGGGAAGCTTTCTTT. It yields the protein CASSYSPRGEAFF.

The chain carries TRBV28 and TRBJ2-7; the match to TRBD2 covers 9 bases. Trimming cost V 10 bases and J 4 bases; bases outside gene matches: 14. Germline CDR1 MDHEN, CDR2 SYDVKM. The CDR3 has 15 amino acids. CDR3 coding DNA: TGTGCCACCGTCCCCAATAGCGGGAGTATGTACGAGCAGTACTTC. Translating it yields CATVPNSGSMYEQYF. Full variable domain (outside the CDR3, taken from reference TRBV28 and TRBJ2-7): DVKVTQSSRYLVKRTGEKVFLECVQDMDHENMFWYRQDPGLGLRLIYFSYDVKMKEKGDIPEGYSVSREKKERFSLILESASTNQTSMYLCATVPNSGSMYEQYFGPGTRLTVT.

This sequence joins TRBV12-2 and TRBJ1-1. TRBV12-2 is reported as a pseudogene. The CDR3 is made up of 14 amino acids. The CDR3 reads CASRLASVNTEAFF. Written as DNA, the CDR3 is TGTGCAAGTCGCTTAGCGTCGGTGAACACTGAAGCTTTCTTT.

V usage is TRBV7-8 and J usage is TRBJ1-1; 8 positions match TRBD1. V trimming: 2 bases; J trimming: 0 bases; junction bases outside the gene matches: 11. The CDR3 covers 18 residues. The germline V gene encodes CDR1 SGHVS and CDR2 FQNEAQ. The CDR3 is CASSLRGRQGLLNTEAFF. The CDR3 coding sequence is TGTGCCAGCAGCTTAAGGGGTAGACAGGGGCTACTGAACACTGAAGCTTTCTTT. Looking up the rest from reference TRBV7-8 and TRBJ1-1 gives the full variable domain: GAGVSQSPRYKVAKRGQDVALRCDPISGHVSLFWYQQALGQGPEFLTYFQNEAQLDKSGLPSDRFFAERPEGSVSTLKIQRTQQEDSAVYLCASSLRGRQGLLNTEAFFGQGTRLTVV.

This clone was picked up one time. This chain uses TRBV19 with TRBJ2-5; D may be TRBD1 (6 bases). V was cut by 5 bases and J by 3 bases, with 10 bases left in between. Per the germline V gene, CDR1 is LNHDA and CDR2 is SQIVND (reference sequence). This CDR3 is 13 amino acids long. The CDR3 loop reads CASSQQGEETQYF. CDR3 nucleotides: TGTGCCAGTAGTCAACAGGGAGAAGAGACCCAGTACTTC.

CDR3 region: CASSLPTGQAFF. The CDR3 region has the DNA TGTGCCAGCAGCTTGCCAACAGGACAAGCTTTCTTT. The rearrangement links TRBV5-6 to TRBJ1-1, with a possible D match to TRBD1 (5 bases). In germline, CDR1 is SGHDT, CDR2 YYEEEE. Deletions cut 1 base from V and 9 bases from J, with 10 bases between. This CDR3 is built from 12 residues.

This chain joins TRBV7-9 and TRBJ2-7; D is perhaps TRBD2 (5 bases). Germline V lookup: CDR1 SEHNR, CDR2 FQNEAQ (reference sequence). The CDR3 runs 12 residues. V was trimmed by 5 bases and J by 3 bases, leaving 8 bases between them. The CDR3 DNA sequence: TGTGCCAGCAGCCCACGGGGCTACGAGCAGTACTTC. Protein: CASSPRGYEQYF.

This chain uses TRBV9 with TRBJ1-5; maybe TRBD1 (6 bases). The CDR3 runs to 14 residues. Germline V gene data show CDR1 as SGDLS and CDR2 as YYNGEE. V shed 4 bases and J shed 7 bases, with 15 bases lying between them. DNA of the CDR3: TGTGCCAGCAGCACGGGGCAGGGGAACCAGCCCCAGCATTTT. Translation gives CASSTGQGNQPQHF.

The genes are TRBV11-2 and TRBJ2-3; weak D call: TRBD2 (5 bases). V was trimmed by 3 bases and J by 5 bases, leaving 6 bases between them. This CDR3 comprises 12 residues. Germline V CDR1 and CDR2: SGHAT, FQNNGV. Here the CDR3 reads CASSLRVDTQYF. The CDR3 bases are TGTGCCAGCAGCTTGAGGGTAGATACGCAGTATTTT.

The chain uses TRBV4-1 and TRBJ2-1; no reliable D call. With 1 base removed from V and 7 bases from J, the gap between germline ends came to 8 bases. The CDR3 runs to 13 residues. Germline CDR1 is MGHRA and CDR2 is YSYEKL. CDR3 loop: CASSQGYANEQFF. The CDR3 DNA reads TGCGCCAGCAGCCAAGGTTACGCTAATGAGCAGTTCTTC.

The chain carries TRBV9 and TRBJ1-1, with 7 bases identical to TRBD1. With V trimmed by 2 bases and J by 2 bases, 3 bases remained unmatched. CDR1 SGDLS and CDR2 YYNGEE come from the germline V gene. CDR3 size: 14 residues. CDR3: CASSVQGENTEAFF. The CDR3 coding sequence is TGTGCCAGCAGCGTTCAGGGGGAAAACACTGAAGCTTTCTTT.

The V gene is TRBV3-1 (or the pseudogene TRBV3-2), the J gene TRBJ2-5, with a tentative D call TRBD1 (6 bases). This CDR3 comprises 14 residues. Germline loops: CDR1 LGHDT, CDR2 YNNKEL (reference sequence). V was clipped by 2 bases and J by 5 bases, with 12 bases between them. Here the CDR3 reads CASSQIEGGETQYF. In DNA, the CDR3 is TGTGCCAGCAGCCAAATCGAAGGGGGTGAGACCCAGTACTTC.

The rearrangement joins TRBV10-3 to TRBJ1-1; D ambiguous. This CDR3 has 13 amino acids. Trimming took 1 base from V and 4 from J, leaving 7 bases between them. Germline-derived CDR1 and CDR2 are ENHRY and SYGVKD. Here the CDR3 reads CAISEWGGTEAFF. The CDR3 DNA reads TGTGCCATCAGTGAGTGGGGTGGCACTGAAGCTTTCTTT.